Reported below is one TCR beta chain. This entry is derived from a study of blood T cell repertoires in COVID-19. Across the study: Samples came from the United States, Italy and Spain, spanning acute and convalescent COVID-19. The cDNA or gDNA used as material had been derived from T cells, B-cell-depleted T cells, or PBMCs.

Trimming cost V 10 bases and J 2 bases, with 15 bases left between them. This CDR3 comprises 13 residues. Per germline, CDR1 ENHRY and CDR2 SYGVKD. Under the authors' procedure: The assay estimated nucleated cells by amplifying reference gene primers. Profiled with immunoSEQ multiplex PCR; TCRdb holds only in-frame clones, not every one. Clonal size and the V and J genes are those of that table, whereas D and trimming came from the DNA. The sample gives 100,000 to 120,000 clones, about 85% of which show up once; 3% to 4% is in the top ten. The sequence came from a man in his forties or fifties with acute or convalescent COVID-19. Input material: peripheral blood. The V call is TRBV10-3, the J call TRBJ2-7; no clear D gene. The CDR3 reads CATYEKEAYEQYF. The CDR3 DNA reads TGTGCCACCTACGAAAAAGAAGCCTACGAGCAGTACTTC.